This T cell receptor beta chain originates from a study of cytomegalovirus exposure and HLA in healthy donors. As for the study in general: The approximately 110 validation repertoires and the 650 to 850 first-cohort repertoires shared a platform, a later analysis reported. Findings and caveats of the study: High specificity and sensitivity for cytomegalovirus status were reported for the classifier. First-cohort TCR clusters were later found to tend to co-occur in the 120 validation repertoires.

The assay was immunoSEQ multiplex PCR, and TCRdb's table has in-frame clones only and misses some. The table lists 140,000 to 150,000 clones, over 90% of them singletons, with 1.5% to 2% in the top ten. As to this clone: Antigen: not known.

V dropped 1 base and J dropped 2 bases, with 12 bases sitting between them. The CDR3 is 15 residues long. Germline V lookup: CDR1 SGHDN, CDR2 FVKESK. Material: PBMCs. J is TRBJ2-7 and V is TRBV14; D perhaps matches TRBD1 (6 bases). This receptor was taken from a man younger than 35 in good health and CMV-seropositive. CDR3 in amino acids: CASSQVGGSPYEQYF. The CDR3 nucleotides are TGTGCCAGCAGCCAAGTTGGGGGCAGCCCCTACGAGCAGTACTTC.